The source of this T cell receptor (beta chain) is a study of cytomegalovirus exposure and HLA in healthy donors. V shed 0 bases and J shed 4 bases, with 8 bases lying between them. Germline assignment: CDR1 SGHDT and CDR2 YYEEEE. The CDR3 consists of 13 residues. Findings and limits, study-wide: Presence/absence analyses treated sequencing depth as roughly uniform across donors. An apparent linkage of common viral pathogens to several of the most significant clusters emerged in a later analysis.

PCR amplification relied on 60 Vbeta primers (plus 13 Jbeta primers). Method: immunoSEQ multiplex PCR; TCRdb's copy keeps in-frame clones and lacks some. The sample comprises under 200,000 clones, roughly 80% of which are singletons, and 1.5% to 2% rests with the top ten. This clone was counted a single time. What it recognizes is unknown. The chain carries TRBV5-6 and TRBJ2-7; D is unresolved. The sequence came from a human donor in good health. The sample taken for sequencing was PBMCs. CDR3 DNA sequence: TGTGCCAGCAGCTTGGTTTCGGTATACGAGCAGTACTTC. Translating gives CASSLVSVYEQYF.